Described below is a single TCR beta chain sequence and its context. The data are from a study of blood T cell repertoires in COVID-19. At the level of the study: Spain, Italy and the United States supplied samples that represented acute and convalescent COVID-19. Sources were T cells, B-cell-depleted T cells, or PBMCs; the material itself was cDNA or gDNA.

V trimming: 3 bases; J trimming: 3 bases; junction bases outside the gene matches: 5. Per germline, CDR1 SGHTA and CDR2 FQGTGA. The CDR3 has 15 amino acids. Original methodology: The assay estimated nucleated cells by amplifying reference gene primers. Here immunoSEQ multiplex PCR was the method, and the copy in TCRdb shows in-frame clones only, minus some. Clone size and V and J calls were adopted from that table, with D and trimming inferred from the DNA. Of about 190,000 clones detected, less than 85% appear once; the ten largest clones hold approximately 10%. The V gene is TRBV7-3, the J gene TRBJ2-5; 9 bases map to TRBD2. Material for sequencing was peripheral blood. This TCR was sampled from a woman of 80 years or more with active or convalescent COVID-19. CDR3 nucleotides: TGTGCCAGCAGCTTTAGCGGGGGAGATAAAGAGACCCAGTACTTC. Amino acids: CASSFSGGDKETQYF.